One sample yielded the 14 T cell receptor beta chains listed below, sequenced in a study of T cell repertoires in cytomegalovirus infection. TCRdb itself ran the reads through MiXCR, one entry per CDR3 protein. The sample lists a few hundred thousand distinct CDR3 sequences, about 18% occurring once. The specimen sequenced was CD8+ T cells from PBMCs. Receptors originate from a human donor in good health (CMV status not recorded). Some clones in this sample may be carry-over from other donors' samples.

The table lists this clonotype with a few counts. The chain employs TRBV5-6 and TRBJ2-1; 8 bases agree with TRBD2. The trim removed 3 bases at V and 7 bases at J, leaving 6 bases unmatched. Per the germline V gene, CDR1 is SGHDT and CDR2 is YYEEEE. The CDR3 runs 14 residues. CDR3 DNA: TGTGCCAGCAGCTCGGGACTAGTCAAGAATGAGCAGTTCTTC. Translated, it gives CASSSGLVKNEQFF.

The chain combines TRBV11-2 with TRBJ2-4, with 12 bases lining up with TRBD2. Germline lookup yields CDR1 SGHAT and CDR2 FQNNGV. The CDR3 spans 16 residues. The V and J ends lost 5 bases and 10 bases, in that order; junction bases with no gene match: 12. The CDR3: CASSTTSGGLPWIQYF. CDR3 sequence (DNA): TGTGCCAGCAGCACCACTAGCGGGGGGCTGCCGTGGATTCAGTACTTC.

This clonotype was observed many times. This rearrangement joins TRBV7-6 to TRBJ2-1, with D unresolved. The V and J ends lost 5 bases and 7 bases respectively, with 15 bases between them. CDR3 length: 14 amino acids. The germline CDR1 and CDR2 sequences are SGHVS and FNYEAQ. CDR3 in amino acids: CASSPRTVVNEQFF. CDR3 bases: TGTGCCAGCAGCCCCCGTACAGTAGTTAATGAGCAGTTCTTC.

Points on this clonotype: A single base separates this from a much larger clone, so it may be a read error. Because it lacks the conserved phenylalanine or tryptophan at the end, this CDR3 is likely a read error. The gene calls are TRBV7-8 and TRBJ2-1; D might be TRBD2 (5 bases). The CDR3 runs 16 residues. CDR1 and CDR2 (germline): SGHVS, FQNEAQ. V was cut by 0 bases and J by 6 bases, with 15 bases left in between. The CDR3 loop is CASSLAPGVLGNEQFS. As DNA, the CDR3 is TGTGCCAGCAGCTTAGCGCCCGGGGTTCTAGGCAATGAGCAGTTCTCC.

The chain joins TRBV2 to TRBJ2-7; 7 bases match TRBD1. The CDR3 has 13 residues. V dropped 1 base and J dropped 4; count of bases not matched to a gene: 1. Germline V gives CDR1 SNHLY, CDR2 FYNNEI. The CDR3 here is CASSEEGQYEQYF. In DNA form, the CDR3 reads TGTGCCAGCAGTGAAGAGGGACAGTACGAGCAGTACTTC.

The table lists this clonotype with many counts. This chain uses TRBV7-2 with TRBJ1-1; D is ambiguous. CDR1 is SGHTA, CDR2 FQGNSA, per germline. Deletions cut 1 base from V and 8 bases from J, with 8 bases between. CDR3 length: 12 residues. CDR3 nucleotides: TGTGCCAGCAGCTTAGGCCTGTCCGAAGCTTTCTTT. Amino acids: CASSLGLSEAFF.

This clonotype was found a few times. This rearrangement joins TRBV6-5 to TRBJ1-6, with D uncertain. Germline V lookup: CDR1 MNHEY, CDR2 SVGAGI. V dropped 0 bases and J dropped 5 bases, with 17 bases sitting between them. The length of the CDR3 is 18 residues. CDR3 bases: TGTGCCAGCAGTTACTCCTCTCTTTTATGGGGTGATAATTCACCCCTCCACTTT. Translated: CASSYSSLLWGDNSPLHF.

V is TRBV6-2 or TRBV6-3 and J is TRBJ2-7, with D possibly matching TRBD1 (5 bases). There are 17 residues in the CDR3. The germline V gene has CDR1 MNHEY and CDR2 SVGEGT. The V end was cut by 5 bases, the J end by 3 bases, with 23 bases between. The CDR3 region is CASSGPVGQGADYEQYF. The CDR3 coding sequence is TGTGCCAGCAGTGGTCCCGTTGGGCAGGGCGCTGACTACGAGCAGTACTTC.

A few counts support this clonotype. The gene calls are TRBV10-2 and TRBJ2-3; 8 bases map to TRBD2. This CDR3 spans 15 amino acids. Germline V gene data show CDR1 as WSHSY and CDR2 as SAAADI. Trimming took 6 bases from V and 3 from J; bases not matched to a gene: 8. The CDR3 reads CASRLSGGWTDTQYF. The CDR3 DNA is TGCGCCAGCAGGTTGTCGGGGGGGTGGACAGATACGCAGTATTTT.

This clonotype came up many times. The chain combines TRBV5-1 with TRBJ2-3; no reliable D call. The CDR3 runs 15 residues. Germline V lookup: CDR1 SGHRS, CDR2 YFSETQ. V lost 3 bases to trimming and J lost 2 bases, with 13 bases between them. The CDR3 here is CASSWAFGDTDTQYF. The CDR3 region has the DNA TGCGCCAGCAGCTGGGCCTTTGGGGACACAGATACGCAGTATTTT. The complete variable domain, with remaining parts taken from reference TRBV5-1 and TRBJ2-3, reads KAGVTQTPRYLIKTRGQQVTLSCSPISGHRSVSWYQQTPGQGLQFLFEYFSETQRNKGNFPGRFSGRQFSNSRSEMNVSTLELGDSALYLCASSWAFGDTDTQYFGPGTRLTVL.

This clonotype has more than one count but fewer than ten. The chain has TRBV11-2 and TRBJ2-5; 7 nucleotides line up with TRBD2. The CDR3 spans 17 residues. Per germline, CDR1 SGHAT and CDR2 FQNNGV. Losses at the gene ends were 5 bases for V and 4 bases for J; bases not matched to a gene: 16. In nucleotides, the CDR3 is TGTGCCAGCAGCCCCCCCTTTGCGGGCGGGGGAGGAGAGACCCAGTACTTC. This encodes CASSPPFAGGGGETQYF. The complete variable domain, with remaining parts taken from reference TRBV11-2 and TRBJ2-5, reads EAGVAQSPRYKIIEKRQSVAFWCNPISGHATLYWYQQILGQGPKLLIQFQNNGVVDDSQLPKDRFSAERLKGVDSTLKIQPAKLEDSAVYLCASSPPFAGGGGETQYFGPGTRLLVL.

This sequence joins TRBV7-9 and TRBJ2-1; 7 bases match TRBD1. J gave up 9 bases and V 6 bases, and 14 bases lay outside the gene matches. CDR3 length: 15 amino acids. Germline V CDR1 and CDR2: SEHNR, FQNEAQ (reference sequence). In DNA, the CDR3 is TGTGCCAGCAGATCAGACAGGGTACAATTATTTGAGCAGTTCTTC. Translation: CASRSDRVQLFEQFF.

This chain uses TRBV3-1 with TRBJ2-1; 10 bases agree with TRBD1. J gave up 7 bases and V 1 base, and 7 bases lay outside the gene matches. The CDR3 covers 16 residues. Germline values: CDR1 LGHDT, CDR2 YNNKEL (reference sequence). The CDR3 DNA is TGTGCCAGCAGCCAAGTATCGACAGGGGGCTGGAATGAGCAGTTCTTC. Translating gives CASSQVSTGGWNEQFF.

The rearrangement links TRBV25-1 to TRBJ1-1; D unresolved. The CDR3 is made up of 16 amino acids. The V end lost 0 bases, the J end lost 2 bases, and 13 bases lay between the germline ends. The germline V gene encodes CDR1 MGHDK and CDR2 SYGVNS. The CDR3, as DNA: TGTGCCAGCAGTGAATATTTTCTTGAGAGTAACACTGAAGCTTTCTTT. This translates into CASSEYFLESNTEAFF.